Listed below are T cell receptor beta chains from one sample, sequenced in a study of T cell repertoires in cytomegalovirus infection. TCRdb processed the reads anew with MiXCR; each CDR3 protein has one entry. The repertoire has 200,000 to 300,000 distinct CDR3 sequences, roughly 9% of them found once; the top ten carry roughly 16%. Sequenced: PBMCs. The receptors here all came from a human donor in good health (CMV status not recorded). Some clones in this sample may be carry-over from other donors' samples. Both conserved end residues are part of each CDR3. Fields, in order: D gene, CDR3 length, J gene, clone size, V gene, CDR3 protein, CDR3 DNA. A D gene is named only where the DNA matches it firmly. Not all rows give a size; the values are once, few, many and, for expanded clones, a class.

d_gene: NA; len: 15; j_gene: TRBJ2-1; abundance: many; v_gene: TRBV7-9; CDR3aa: CASSLALASYNEQFF; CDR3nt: TGTGCCAGCAGCTTAGCGCTAGCGTCCTACAATGAGCAGTTCTTC
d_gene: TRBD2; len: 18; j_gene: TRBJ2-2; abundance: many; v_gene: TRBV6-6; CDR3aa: CASTLSGILAGYTGELFF; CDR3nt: TGTGCCAGCACCCTCTCAGGCATACTAGCGGGTTACACCGGGGAGCTGTTTTTT
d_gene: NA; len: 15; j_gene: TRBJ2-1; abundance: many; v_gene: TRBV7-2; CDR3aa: CASSLGVGPGRVILF; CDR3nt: TGTGCCAGCAGCTTAGGAGTCGGCCCGGGACGGGTAATTCTCTTC
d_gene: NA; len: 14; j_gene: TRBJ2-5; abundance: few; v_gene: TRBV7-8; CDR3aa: CASRPRETGETQYF; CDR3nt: TGTGCCAGCAGACCCCGGGAGACCGGAGAGACCCAGTACTTC
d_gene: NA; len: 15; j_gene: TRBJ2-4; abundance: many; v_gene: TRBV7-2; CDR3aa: CASSFGGIAKNIQYF; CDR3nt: TGTGCCAGCAGCTTCGGGGGCATAGCCAAAAACATTCAGTACTTC
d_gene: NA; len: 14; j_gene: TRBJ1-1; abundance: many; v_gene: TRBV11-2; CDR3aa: CASSTLRRNTEAFF; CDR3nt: TGTGCCAGCAGCACACTGAGGAGGAACACTGAAGCTTTCTTT
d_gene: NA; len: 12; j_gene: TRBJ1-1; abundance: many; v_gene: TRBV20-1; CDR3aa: CSARDTNTEAFF; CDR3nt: TGCAGTGCTAGAGACACGAACACTGAAGCTTTCTTT
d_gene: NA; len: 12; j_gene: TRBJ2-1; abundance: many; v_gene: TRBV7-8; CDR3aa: CASSLVGGGRVF; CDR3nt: TGTGCCAGCAGCTTAGTGGGCGGGGGCAGGGTCTTC
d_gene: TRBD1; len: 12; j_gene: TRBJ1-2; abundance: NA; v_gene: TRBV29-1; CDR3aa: CSVGQAHYGYTF; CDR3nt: TGCAGCGTGGGACAGGCTCACTATGGCTACACCTTC
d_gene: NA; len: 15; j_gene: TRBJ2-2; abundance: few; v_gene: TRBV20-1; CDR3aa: CSASRGDFNTGELFF; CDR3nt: TGCAGTGCTAGCAGAGGGGATTTCAACACCGGGGAGCTGTTTTTT
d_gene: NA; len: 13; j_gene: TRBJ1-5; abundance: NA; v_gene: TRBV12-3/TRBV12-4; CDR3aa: CASSLGYGQPQHF; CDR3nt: TGTGCCAGCAGTTTAGGTTACGGTCAGCCCCAGCATTTT
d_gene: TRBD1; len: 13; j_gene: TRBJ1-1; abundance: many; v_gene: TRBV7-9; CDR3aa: CASGQGGLTEAFF; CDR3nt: TGTGCCAGTGGACAGGGGGGCCTTACCGAAGCTTTCTTT
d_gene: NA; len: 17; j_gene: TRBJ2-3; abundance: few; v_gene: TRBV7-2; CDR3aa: CASSLVAGASSTDTQYF; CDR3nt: TGTGCCAGCAGCTTAGTCGCGGGGGCCTCTAGCACAGATACGCAGTATTTT
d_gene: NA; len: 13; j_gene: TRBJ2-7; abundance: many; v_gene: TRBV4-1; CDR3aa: CASSLESSYEQYF; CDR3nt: TGCGCCAGCAGCTTAGAAAGCTCCTACGAGCAGTACTTC
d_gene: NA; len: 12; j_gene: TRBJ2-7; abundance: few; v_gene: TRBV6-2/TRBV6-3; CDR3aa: CASSQDGYEQYF; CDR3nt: TGTGCCAGCAGCCAGGACGGATACGAGCAGTACTTC
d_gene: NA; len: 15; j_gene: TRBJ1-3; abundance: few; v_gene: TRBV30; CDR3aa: CACLRDLGAGNTIYF; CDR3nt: TGTGCCTGCCTCCGGGACCTCGGAGCGGGAAACACCATATATTTT
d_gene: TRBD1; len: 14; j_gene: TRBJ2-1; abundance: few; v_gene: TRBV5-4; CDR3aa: CASSLQTGGDEQFF; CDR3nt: TGTGCCAGCAGCCTTCAGACAGGGGGGGATGAGCAGTTCTTC
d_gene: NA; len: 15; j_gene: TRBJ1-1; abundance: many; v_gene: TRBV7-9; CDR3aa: CASSSRVGLNTEAFF; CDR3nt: TGTGCCAGCAGCTCCCGGGTTGGACTGAACACTGAAGCTTTCTTT
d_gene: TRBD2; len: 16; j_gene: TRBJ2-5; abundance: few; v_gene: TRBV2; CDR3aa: CASSAELAGDLETQYF; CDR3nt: TGTGCCAGCAGTGCAGAGCTAGCGGGGGACCTAGAGACCCAGTACTTC
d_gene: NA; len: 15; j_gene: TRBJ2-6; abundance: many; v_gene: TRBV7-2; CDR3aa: CASSFKGSGANVLTF; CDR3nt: TGTGCCAGCAGCTTCAAGGGCTCTGGGGCCAACGTCCTGACTTTC
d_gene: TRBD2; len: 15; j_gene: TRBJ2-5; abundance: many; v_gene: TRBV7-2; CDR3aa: CASSLRTSGGGTQYF; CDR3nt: TGTGCCAGCAGCTTGCGGACTAGCGGGGGGGGGACCCAGTACTTC
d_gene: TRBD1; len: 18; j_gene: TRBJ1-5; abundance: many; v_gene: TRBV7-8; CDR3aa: CASSLARTGRGIGQPQHF; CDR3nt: TGTGCCAGCAGCTTAGCCAGGACAGGGCGGGGTATAGGCCAGCCCCAGCATTTT
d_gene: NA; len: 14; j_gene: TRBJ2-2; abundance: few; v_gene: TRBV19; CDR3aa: CASRMRAGSGELFF; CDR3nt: TGTGCCAGTAGAATGCGAGCAGGGTCAGGGGAGCTGTTTTTT
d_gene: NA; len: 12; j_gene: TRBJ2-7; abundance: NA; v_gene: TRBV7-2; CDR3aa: CASSAPGYEQYF; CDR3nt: TGTGCCAGCAGCGCCCCGGGTTACGAGCAGTACTTC
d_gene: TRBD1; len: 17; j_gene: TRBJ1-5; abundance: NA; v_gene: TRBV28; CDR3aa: CASSPPGQEAVLQPQHF; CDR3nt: TGTGCCAGCAGCCCCCCCGGACAGGAAGCCGTACTTCAGCCCCAGCATTTT
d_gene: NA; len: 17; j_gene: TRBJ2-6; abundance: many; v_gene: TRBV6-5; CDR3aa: CASSSKAGASGANVLTF; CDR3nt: TGTGCCAGCAGTTCGAAGGCAGGGGCCTCTGGGGCCAACGTCCTGACTTTC
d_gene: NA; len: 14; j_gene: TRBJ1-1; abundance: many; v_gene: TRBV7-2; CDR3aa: CASSLRGMNTEAFF; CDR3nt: TGTGCCAGCAGCCTCAGGGGCATGAACACTGAAGCTTTCTTT
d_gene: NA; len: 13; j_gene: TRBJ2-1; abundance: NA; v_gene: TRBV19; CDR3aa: CASSIVTASEQFF; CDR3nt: TGTGCCAGTAGTATAGTGACCGCATCTGAGCAGTTCTTC
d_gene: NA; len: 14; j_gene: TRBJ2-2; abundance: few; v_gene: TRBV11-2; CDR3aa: CAGRRQGNTGELFF; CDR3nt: TGTGCTGGAAGACGGCAGGGTAACACCGGGGAGCTGTTTTTT
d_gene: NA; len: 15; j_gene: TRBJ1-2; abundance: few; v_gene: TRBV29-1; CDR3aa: CSVPNGGGNGYGYTF; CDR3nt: TGCAGCGTGCCGAACGGGGGGGGGAACGGCTATGGCTACACCTTC
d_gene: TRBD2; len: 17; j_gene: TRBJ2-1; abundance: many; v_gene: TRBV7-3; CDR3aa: CASSMRTSGGAINEQFF; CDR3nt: TGTGCCAGCAGCATGAGGACTAGCGGGGGGGCAATCAATGAGCAGTTCTTC
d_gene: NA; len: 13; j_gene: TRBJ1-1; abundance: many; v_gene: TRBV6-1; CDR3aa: CASTQEGLTEAFF; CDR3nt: TGTGCCAGCACCCAGGAGGGGCTTACTGAAGCTTTCTTT
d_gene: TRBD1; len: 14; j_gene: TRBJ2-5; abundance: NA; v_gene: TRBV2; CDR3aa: CASSAGQPKETQYF; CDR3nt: TGTGCCAGCAGTGCGGGACAGCCTAAAGAGACCCAGTACTTC
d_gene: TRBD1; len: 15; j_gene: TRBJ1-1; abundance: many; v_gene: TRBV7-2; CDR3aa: CASSIFRTGGTEAFF; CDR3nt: TGTGCCAGCAGCATCTTCCGGACAGGCGGCACTGAAGCTTTCTTT
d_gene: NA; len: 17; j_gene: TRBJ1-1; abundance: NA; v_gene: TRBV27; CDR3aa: CASSPLGQGGMNTEAFF; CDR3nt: TGTGCCAGCAGCCCTCTCGGCCAGGGTGGCATGAACACTGAAGCTTTCTTT
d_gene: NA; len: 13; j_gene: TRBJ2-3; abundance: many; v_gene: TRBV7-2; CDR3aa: CASSPFSTDTQYF; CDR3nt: TGTGCCAGCAGCCCATTTAGCACAGATACGCAGTATTTT
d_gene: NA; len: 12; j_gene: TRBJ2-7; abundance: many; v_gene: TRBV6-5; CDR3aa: CASSDSGREQYF; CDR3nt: TGTGCCAGCAGTGACTCGGGCCGAGAGCAGTACTTC
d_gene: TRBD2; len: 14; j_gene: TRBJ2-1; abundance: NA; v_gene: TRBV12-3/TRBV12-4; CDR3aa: CASSLGLAGDEQFF; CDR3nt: TGTGCCAGCAGTTTGGGACTAGCGGGAGATGAGCAGTTCTTC
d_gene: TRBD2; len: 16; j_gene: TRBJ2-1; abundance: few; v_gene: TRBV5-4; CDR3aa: CASSSTTSGITNEQFF; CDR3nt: TGTGCCAGCAGCTCCACGACTAGCGGTATCACCAATGAGCAGTTCTTC
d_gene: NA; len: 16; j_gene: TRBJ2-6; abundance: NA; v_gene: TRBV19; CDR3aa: CASSIGGGSGANVLTF; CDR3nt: TGTGCCAGTAGTATTGGCGGAGGCTCTGGGGCCAACGTCCTGACTTTC
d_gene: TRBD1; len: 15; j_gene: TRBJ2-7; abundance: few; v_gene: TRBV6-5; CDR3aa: CASSYGTGISYEQYF; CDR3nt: TGTGCCAGCAGTTACGGGACAGGGATTTCCTACGAGCAGTACTTC
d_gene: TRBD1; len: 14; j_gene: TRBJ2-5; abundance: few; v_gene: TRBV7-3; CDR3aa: CASSQAGTGGTQYF; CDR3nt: TGTGCCAGCAGCCAGGCGGGGACAGGGGGGACCCAGTACTTC
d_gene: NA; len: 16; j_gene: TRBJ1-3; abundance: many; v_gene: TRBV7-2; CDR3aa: CASSLVRADSGNTIYF; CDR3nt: TGTGCCAGCAGCTTAGTAAGGGCCGACTCTGGAAACACCATATATTTT
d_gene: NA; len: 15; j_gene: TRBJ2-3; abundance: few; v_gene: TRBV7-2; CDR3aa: CASSLGGGIADTQYF; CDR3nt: TGTGCCAGCAGCTTAGGGGGAGGAATCGCAGATACGCAGTATTTT
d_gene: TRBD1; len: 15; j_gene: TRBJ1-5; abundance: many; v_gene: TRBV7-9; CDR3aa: CASSSVTGINQPQHF; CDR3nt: TGTGCCAGCAGCTCAGTGACAGGGATAAACCAGCCCCAGCATTTT
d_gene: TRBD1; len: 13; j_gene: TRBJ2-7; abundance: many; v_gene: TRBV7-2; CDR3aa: CASSPLTGYEQYF; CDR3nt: TGTGCCAGCAGCCCCCTGACAGGGTACGAGCAGTACTTC
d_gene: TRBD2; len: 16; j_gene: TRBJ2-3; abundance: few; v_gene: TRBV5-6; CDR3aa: CASSLTTSGVTDTQYF; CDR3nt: TGTGCCAGCAGCTTAACGACTAGCGGGGTTACAGATACGCAGTATTTT
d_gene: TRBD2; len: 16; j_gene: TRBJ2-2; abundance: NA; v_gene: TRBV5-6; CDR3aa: CASSLERTSGTGELFF; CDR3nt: TGTGCCAGCAGCTTGGAGAGGACTAGCGGGACCGGGGAGCTGTTTTTT
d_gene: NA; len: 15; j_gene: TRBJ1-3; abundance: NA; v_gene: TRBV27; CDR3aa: CASSLNGVSGNTIYF; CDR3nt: TGTGCCAGCAGTTTAAACGGGGTCTCTGGAAACACCATATATTTT
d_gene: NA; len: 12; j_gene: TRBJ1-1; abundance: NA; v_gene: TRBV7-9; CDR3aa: CASSVGNPEAFF; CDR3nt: TGTGCCAGCAGCGTTGGGAATCCGGAAGCTTTCTTT
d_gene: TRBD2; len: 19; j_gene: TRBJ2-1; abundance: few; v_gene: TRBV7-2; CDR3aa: CASNLPGRALVSSYNEQFF; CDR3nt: TGTGCCAGCAATCTCCCCGGGAGGGCCCTCGTTAGCTCCTACAATGAGCAGTTCTTC